This T cell receptor (beta chain) was profiled in a study of blood T cell repertoires in COVID-19 (dated by TCRdb to the early 2020s). At the level of the whole study: Collaborator samples came from the United States, Italy and Spain and covered acute and convalescent phases of COVID-19. The material from the prospective study consisted of cDNA or gDNA derived from T cells, B-cell-depleted T cells, or PBMCs. Deeply sampled blood TCRbeta repertoires from subjects exposed to, actively infected with, or recovered from COVID-19 were included in the dataset. The repertoires were made available in a free public database intended to serve as a resource for research on the immune response to SARS-CoV-2. Samples came from the ongoing ImmuneRACE study (first 160 participants) plus 1,254 subjects from 6 global collaborators. Nearly every sample came with metadata listing a de-identified subject ID, COVID-19 status, age in years and sex. Where HLA class I and class II types were available, the types were taken from metadata supplied by the sample provider, not from assay-based typing. The paper as a whole reports these results and caveats: How much clinical and demographic metadata was included differed by source and by participant, and the metadata was provided uncurated.

The collaborating institutions used their own protocols to collect whole blood in K2EDTA tubes. For TCRbeta analysis, collaborators shipped samples in one of three forms: frozen whole blood, isolated PBMCs, or DNA extracted from either of those sample types. TCRbeta CDR3 regions were amplified from genomic DNA by means of the immunoSEQ Assay, a bias-controlled multiplex PCR. Under the source paper's analysis protocol: Within the assay, amplification of reference gene primers was used to estimate how many nucleated cells each sample contained. Sequence reads were collapsed and filtered to measure the absolute abundance of every unique TCRbeta CDR3 rearrangement. Productive Simpson clonality was computed per sample as the square root of Simpson's diversity index over productive rearrangements. TCRdb stores this immuneACCESS table with in-frame sequences only. Part of the clones is absent; in the studies checked, under half of the shortfall reflects unresolved V genes, and no reason is known for the rest. V and J calls and clone size are as listed in that table; D and trimming were resolved from the DNA. The sample table lists roughly 150,000 clones, under 80% of them with a count of one. Approximately 2.6% of the sample is taken by the ten largest.

Sequences SNHLY (CDR1) and FYNNEI (CDR2) are obtained from the germline V gene. V is pared back by 7 bases and J by 10 bases, with 14 bases lying between the germline termini. From its cysteine to its phenylalanine, the CDR3 spans 13 amino acids. Only the CDR3 region is kept as DNA, spanning 39 bases read in frame from base 1. As to this clone: There is no known antigen for this receptor. There are no base qualities to consult, and no much larger clone falls within one base.

Specimen: peripheral blood. The clonotype comes from a man in his 70s with acute or convalescent COVID-19. In this chain, TRBV2 is recombined with TRBJ1-6, and the D gene may be TRBD1, 6 bases matching. The CDR3 protein is CASKGGRDSPLHF. The nucleotide sequence reads as follows: TGTGCCAGCAAGGGGGGGCGCGACTCACCCCTCCACTTT.